The entry below describes one TCR beta chain. Its cognate antigen is unknown. This CDR3 has 15 residues. The junction had 2 bases not matched to a gene; V was cut back by 3 bases and J by 6 bases. The germline CDR1 and CDR2 sequences are MDHEN and SYDVKM. Produced via immunoSEQ multiplex PCR; TCRdb's table is partial and in-frame only. The top ten clones hold under 0.65% of a sample with about 240,000 clones, roughly 84% of them seen once. The record originates from a study of Tregs in tolerant kidney transplant recipients. Overall study results and limits: Biological reproducibility was not directly addressed, but technical replication error appeared minimal. Findings come from small patient numbers and require larger validation. Tregs expanded with activated donor B cells seemed most donor-specific.

Unstimulated regulatory T cells (CD4+CD25+CD127-), CD4+CD25- non-regulatory cells, CD4 and CD8 cells were FACS-sorted from thawed PBMCs. The clonotype comes from a human donor in good health. The genes are TRBV28 and TRBJ2-2; TRBD2 matches 12 bases. Material: CD4+ T cells from blood. The CDR3 reads CASSFPSGRAGELFF. CDR3 nucleotides: TGTGCCAGCAGTTTTCCTAGCGGGAGGGCCGGGGAGCTGTTTTTT.